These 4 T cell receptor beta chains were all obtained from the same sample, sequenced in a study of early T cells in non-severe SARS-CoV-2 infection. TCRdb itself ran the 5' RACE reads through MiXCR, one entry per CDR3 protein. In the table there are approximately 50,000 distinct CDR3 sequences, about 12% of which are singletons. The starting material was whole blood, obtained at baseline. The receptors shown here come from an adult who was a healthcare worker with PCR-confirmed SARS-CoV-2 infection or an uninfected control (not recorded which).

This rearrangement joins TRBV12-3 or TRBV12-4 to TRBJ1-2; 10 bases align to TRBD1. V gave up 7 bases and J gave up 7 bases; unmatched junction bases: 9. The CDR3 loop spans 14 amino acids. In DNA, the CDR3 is TGTGCCAGCAACGACAGGGGGCTCTTTGGTGGCTACACCTTC. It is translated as CASNDRGLFGGYTF.

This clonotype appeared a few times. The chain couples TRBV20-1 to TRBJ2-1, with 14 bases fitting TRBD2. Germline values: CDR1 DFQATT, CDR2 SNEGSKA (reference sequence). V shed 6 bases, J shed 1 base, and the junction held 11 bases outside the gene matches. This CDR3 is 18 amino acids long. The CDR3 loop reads CSAFLTSGRAYSYNEQFF. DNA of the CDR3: TGCAGTGCCTTTCTGACTAGCGGGAGGGCCTATTCCTACAATGAGCAGTTCTTC.

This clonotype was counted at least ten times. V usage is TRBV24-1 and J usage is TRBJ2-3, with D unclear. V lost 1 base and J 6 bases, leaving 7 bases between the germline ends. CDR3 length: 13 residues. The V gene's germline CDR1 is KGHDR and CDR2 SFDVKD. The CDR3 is CATSDLGSDTQYF. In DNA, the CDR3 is TGTGCCACCAGTGATTTAGGCTCGGATACGCAGTATTTT.

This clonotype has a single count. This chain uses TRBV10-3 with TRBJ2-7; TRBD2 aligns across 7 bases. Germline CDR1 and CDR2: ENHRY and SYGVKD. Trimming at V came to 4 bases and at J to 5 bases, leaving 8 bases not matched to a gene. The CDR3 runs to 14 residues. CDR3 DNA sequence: TGTGCCATCAGTGGGCAGGGAGGGGTGAACGAGCAGTACTTC. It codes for CAISGQGGVNEQYF.